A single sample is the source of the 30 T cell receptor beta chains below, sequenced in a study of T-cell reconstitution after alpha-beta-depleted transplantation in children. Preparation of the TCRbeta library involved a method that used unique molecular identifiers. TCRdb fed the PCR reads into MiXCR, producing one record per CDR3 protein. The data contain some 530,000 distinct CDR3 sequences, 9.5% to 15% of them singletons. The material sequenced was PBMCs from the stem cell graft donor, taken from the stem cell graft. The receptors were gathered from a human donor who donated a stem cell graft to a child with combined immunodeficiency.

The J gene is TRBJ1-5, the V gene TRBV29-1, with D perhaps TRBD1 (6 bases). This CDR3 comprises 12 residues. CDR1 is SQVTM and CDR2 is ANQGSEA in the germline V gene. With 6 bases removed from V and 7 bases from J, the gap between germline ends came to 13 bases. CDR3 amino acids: CSVTQGNQPQHF. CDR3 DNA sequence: TGCAGCGTGACACAGGGAAACCAGCCCCAGCATTTT.

For the CDR3, the DNA is TGTGCCAGCAGTGATCGAGCATTTGAAAATACGCAGTATTTT. Translating it yields CASSDRAFENTQYF. V is TRBV6-1 and J is TRBJ2-3; D remains ambiguous. The CDR3 spans 14 residues. With 3 bases removed from V and 7 bases from J, the gap between germline ends came to 14 bases. CDR1 and CDR2 from the germline V gene are MNHNS and SASEGT.

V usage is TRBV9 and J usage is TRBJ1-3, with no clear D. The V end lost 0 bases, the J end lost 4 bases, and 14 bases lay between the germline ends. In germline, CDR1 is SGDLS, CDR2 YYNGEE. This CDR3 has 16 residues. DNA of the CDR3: TGTGCCAGCAGCGTAGGGCCGGGAAGTAGGGGAAACACCATATATTTT. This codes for CASSVGPGSRGNTIYF.

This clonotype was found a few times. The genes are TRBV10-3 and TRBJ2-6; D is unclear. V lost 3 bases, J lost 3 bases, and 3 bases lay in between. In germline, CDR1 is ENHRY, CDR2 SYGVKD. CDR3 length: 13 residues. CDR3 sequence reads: CAISEDGANVLTF. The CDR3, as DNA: TGTGCCATCAGTGAAGATGGGGCCAACGTCCTGACTTTC.

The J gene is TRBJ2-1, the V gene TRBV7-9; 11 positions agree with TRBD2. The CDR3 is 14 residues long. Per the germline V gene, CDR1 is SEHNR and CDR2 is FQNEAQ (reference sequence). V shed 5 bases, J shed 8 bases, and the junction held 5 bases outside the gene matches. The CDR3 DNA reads TGTGCCAGCAGCGGACTAGCGGGTATAGATGAGCAGTTCTTC. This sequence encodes CASSGLAGIDEQFF.

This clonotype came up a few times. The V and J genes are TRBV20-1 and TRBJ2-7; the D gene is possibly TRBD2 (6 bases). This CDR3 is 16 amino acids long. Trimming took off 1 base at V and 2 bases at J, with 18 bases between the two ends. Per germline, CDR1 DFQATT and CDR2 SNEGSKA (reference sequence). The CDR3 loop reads CSARAVWAGTPYEQYF. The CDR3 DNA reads TGCAGTGCTAGAGCGGTGTGGGCGGGGACCCCCTACGAGCAGTACTTC.

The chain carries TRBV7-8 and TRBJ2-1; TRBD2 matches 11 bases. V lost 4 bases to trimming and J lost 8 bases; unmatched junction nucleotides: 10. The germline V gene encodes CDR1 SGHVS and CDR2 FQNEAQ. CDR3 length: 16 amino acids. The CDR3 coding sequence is TGTGCCAGCAGCTCCGAACTAGCGGGGGTTTTTCATGAGCAGTTCTTC. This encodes CASSSELAGVFHEQFF.

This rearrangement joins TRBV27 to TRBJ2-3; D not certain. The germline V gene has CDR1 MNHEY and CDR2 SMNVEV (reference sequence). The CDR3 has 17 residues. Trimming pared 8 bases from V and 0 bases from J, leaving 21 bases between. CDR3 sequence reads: CASGIPSRRKSTDTQYF. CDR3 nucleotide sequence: TGTGCCAGCGGAATCCCCTCCAGACGGAAAAGCACAGATACGCAGTATTTT.

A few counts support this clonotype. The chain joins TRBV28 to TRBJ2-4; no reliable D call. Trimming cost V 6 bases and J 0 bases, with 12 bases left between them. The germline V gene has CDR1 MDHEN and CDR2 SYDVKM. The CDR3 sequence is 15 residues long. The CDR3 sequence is CASSLSRIAKNIQYF. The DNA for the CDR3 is TGTGCCAGCAGCTTGTCGCGGATAGCCAAAAACATTCAGTACTTC.

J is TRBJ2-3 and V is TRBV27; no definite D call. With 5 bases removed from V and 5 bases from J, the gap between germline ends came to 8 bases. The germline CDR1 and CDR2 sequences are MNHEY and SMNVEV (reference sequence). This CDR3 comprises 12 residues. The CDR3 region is CASSQSGDTQYF. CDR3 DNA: TGTGCCAGCAGTCAGTCCGGAGATACGCAGTATTTT.

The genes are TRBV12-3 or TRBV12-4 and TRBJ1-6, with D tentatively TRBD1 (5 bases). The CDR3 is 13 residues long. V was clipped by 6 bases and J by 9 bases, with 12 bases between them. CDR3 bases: TGTGCCAGCAGGCCGAAACAGGCTTCACCCCTCCACTTT. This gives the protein CASRPKQASPLHF.

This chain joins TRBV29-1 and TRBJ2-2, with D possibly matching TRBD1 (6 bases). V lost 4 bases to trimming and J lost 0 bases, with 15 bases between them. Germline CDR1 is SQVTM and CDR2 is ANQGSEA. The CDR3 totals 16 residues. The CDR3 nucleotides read TGCAGCGTTGCGACCACCGGGACAACGAACACCGGGGAGCTGTTTTTT. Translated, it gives CSVATTGTTNTGELFF.

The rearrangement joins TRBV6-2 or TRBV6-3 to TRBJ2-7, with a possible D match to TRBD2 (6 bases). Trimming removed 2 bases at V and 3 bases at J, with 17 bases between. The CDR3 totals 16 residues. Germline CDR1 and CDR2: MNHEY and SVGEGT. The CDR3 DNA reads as TGTGCCAGCAGTTACGATTCGCGGCGGGGTATCTACGAGCAGTACTTC. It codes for CASSYDSRRGIYEQYF.

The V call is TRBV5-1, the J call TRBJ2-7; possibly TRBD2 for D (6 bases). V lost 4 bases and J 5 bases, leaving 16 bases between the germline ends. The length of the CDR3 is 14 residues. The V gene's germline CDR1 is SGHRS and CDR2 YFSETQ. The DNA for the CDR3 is TGCGCCAGCAGCCGACTAGGGCCCCCGGACGAGCAGTACTTC. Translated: CASSRLGPPDEQYF.

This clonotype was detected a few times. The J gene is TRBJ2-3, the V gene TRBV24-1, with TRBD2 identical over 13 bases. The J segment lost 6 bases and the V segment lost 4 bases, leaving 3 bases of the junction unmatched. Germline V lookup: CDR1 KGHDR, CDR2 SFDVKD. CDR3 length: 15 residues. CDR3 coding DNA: TGTGCCACCAGTGAGAGGACTAGCGGGAGTGATACGCAGTATTTT. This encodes CATSERTSGSDTQYF.

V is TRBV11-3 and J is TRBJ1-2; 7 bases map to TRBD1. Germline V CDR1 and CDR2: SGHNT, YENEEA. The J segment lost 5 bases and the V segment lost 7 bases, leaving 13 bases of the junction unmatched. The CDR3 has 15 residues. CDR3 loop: CASNGPTGVTYGYTF. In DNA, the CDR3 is TGTGCCAGCAACGGTCCAACAGGGGTAACGTATGGCTACACCTTC.

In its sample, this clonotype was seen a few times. CDR3 sequence: CATSDSGLAIPNEQFF. CDR3 in DNA: TGTGCCACCAGTGACTCCGGACTAGCGATCCCCAATGAGCAGTTCTTC. This chain connects TRBV24-1 to TRBJ2-1; 9 bases fit TRBD2. With 4 bases clipped from V and 6 bases from J, the junction kept 9 bases outside the gene matches. Germline assignment: CDR1 KGHDR and CDR2 SFDVKD. The CDR3 is made up of 16 amino acids.

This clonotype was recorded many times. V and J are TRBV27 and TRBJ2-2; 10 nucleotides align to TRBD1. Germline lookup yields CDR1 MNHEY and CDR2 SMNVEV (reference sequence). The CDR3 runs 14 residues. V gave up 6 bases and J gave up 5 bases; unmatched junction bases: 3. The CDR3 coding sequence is TGTGCCAGCAGGCGACAGGGGGCGACCGGGGAGCTGTTTTTT. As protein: CASRRQGATGELFF.

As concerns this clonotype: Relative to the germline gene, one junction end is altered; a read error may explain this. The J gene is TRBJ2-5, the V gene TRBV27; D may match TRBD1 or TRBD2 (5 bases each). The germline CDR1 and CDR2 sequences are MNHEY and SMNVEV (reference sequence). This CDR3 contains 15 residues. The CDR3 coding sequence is TGTGCCAGCAGCTCACAAGGGACGGAACAAGAGACCCTGTACTTC. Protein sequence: CASSSQGTEQETLYF.

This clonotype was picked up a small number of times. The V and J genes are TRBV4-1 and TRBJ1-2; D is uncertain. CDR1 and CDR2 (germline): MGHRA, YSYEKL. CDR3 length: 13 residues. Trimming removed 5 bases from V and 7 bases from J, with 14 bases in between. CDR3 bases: TGCGCCAGCAGCGATAAGACGCGCGGTGGCTACACCTTC. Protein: CASSDKTRGGYTF.

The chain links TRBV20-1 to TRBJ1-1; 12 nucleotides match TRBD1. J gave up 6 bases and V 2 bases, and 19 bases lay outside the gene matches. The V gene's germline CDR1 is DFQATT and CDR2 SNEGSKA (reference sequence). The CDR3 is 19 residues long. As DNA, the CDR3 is TGCAGTGCTAGAAACCACATCCGGGACAGGGGGCGCCGGGGCCCTGAAGCTTTCTTT. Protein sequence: CSARNHIRDRGRRGPEAFF.

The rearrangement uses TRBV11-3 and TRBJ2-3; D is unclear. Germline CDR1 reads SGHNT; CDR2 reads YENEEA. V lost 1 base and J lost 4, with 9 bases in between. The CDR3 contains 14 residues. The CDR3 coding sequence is TGTGCCAGCAGCTTAGCCCCTTGGGCAGATACGCAGTATTTT. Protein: CASSLAPWADTQYF.

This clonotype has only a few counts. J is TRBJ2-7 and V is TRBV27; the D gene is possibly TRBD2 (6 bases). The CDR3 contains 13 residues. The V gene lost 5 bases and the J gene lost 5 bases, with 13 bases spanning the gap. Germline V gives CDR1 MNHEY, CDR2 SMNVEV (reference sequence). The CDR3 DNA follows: TGTGCCAGCAGTCAATCTAGCGATAACGAGCAGTACTTC. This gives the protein CASSQSSDNEQYF.

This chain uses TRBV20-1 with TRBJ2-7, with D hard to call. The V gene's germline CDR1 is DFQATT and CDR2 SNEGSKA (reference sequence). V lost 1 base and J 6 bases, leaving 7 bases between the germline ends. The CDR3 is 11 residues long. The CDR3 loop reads CSARGAIEQYF. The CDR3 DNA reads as TGCAGTGCTAGAGGGGCGATCGAGCAGTACTTC.

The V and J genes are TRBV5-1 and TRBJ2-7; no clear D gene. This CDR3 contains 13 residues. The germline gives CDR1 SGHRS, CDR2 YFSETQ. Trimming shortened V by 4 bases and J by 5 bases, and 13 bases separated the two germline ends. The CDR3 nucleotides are TGCGCCAGCAGCCTTCCCGGCACCCACGAGCAGTACTTC. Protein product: CASSLPGTHEQYF.

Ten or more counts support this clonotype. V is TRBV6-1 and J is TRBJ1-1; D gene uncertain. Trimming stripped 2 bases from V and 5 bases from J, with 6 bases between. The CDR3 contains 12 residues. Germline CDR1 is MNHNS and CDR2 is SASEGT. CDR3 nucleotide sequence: TGTGCCAGCAGTGAACCCTGGACTGAAGCTTTCTTT. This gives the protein CASSEPWTEAFF.

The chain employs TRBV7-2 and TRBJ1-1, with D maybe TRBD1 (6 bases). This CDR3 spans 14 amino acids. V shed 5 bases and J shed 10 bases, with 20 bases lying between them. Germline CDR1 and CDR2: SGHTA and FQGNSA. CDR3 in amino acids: CASSPNPQGIGAFF. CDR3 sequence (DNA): TGTGCCAGCAGCCCTAACCCACAGGGAATAGGAGCTTTCTTT.

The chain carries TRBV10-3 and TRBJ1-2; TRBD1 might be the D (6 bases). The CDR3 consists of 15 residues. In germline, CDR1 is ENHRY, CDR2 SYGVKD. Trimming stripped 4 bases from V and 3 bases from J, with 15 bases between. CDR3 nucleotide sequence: TGTGCCATCAGTGGTAGCCGACAGGAACACTATGGCTACACCTTC. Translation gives CAISGSRQEHYGYTF.

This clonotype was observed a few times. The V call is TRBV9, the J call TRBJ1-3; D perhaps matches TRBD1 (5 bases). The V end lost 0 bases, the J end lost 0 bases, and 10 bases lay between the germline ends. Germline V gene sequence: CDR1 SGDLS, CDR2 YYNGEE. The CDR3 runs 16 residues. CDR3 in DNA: TGTGCCAGCAGCGTAGGAGACAGAAACTCTGGAAACACCATATATTTT. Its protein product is CASSVGDRNSGNTIYF. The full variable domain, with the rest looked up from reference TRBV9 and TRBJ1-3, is DSGVTQTPKHLITATGQRVTLRCSPRSGDLSVYWYQQSLDQGLQFLIQYYNGEERAKGNILERFSAQQFPDLHSELNLSSLELGDSALYFCASSVGDRNSGNTIYFGEGSWLTVV.

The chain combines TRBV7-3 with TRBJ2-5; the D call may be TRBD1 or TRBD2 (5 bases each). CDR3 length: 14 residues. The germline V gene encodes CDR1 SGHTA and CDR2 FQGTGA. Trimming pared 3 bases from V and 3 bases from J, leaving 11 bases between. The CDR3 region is CASSFTGTEETQYF. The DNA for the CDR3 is TGTGCCAGCAGCTTTACCGGGACCGAAGAGACCCAGTACTTC.